A single sample gave rise to the 21 T cell receptor beta chains below, sequenced in a study of cytomegalovirus exposure and HLA in healthy donors (dated by TCRdb to 2016 to 2017). The library was produced with the immunoSEQ multiplex PCR assay. Entries here come from immuneACCESS through TCRdb and include only in-frame sequences with V and J called. Some clones fail to appear in such tables; in the studies checked, an unresolved V gene covers under half of the shortfall, and the cause of the remainder is unknown. This sample holds about 150,000 clones; approximately 90% were observed only once. Of the sample, about 3% is held by the ten largest clones. The sample was PBMCs. The receptors stem from a man aged 18 to 30 in good health and CMV-seronegative.

V is TRBV1 and J is TRBJ1-6. TRBV1 is tagged as a pseudogene. The CDR3 runs 15 residues. CDR3 coding DNA: TGCACCAGCAGCCTAGGAGGAAGAGATAATTCACCCCTCCACTTT. Translating it yields CTSSLGGRDNSPLHF.

V gene TRBV6-1 combines with J gene TRBJ2-7; weak D call: TRBD2 (6 bases). There are 11 residues in the CDR3. V was shortened by 7 bases and J by 6 bases, with 10 bases between the two germline ends. From germline, CDR1 is MNHNS and CDR2 SASEGT. CDR3 bases: TGTGCCAGCACAATGGGAGGCGAGCAGTACGTC. It translates to CASTMGGEQYV.

The chain recombines TRBV25-1 with TRBJ2-1; a possible D gene is TRBD1 (5 bases). This CDR3 spans 16 amino acids. The V and J ends lost 2 bases and 7 bases respectively, with 18 bases between them. The V gene's germline CDR1 is MGHDK and CDR2 SYGVNS. The CDR3 nucleotides read TGTGCCAGCAGTGAAAGTTTGGGGCTTGGGGTGAATGAGCAGTTCTTC. Protein: CASSESLGLGVNEQFF.

This clone was seen only a few times. As DNA, the CDR3 is TGTGCCAGCACCTTGATCCCCCGGGGGGTAGGATATGGCTACACCTTC. It is translated as CASTLIPRGVGYGYTF. V is TRBV2 and J is TRBJ1-2, with a weak D call TRBD1 (5 bases). CDR1 is SNHLY, CDR2 FYNNEI, per germline. The length of the CDR3 is 16 residues. V lost 7 bases and J 5 bases, leaving 23 bases between the germline ends.

The V gene is TRBV6-6, the J gene TRBJ1-6; possibly TRBD1 for D (5 bases). V lost 5 bases and J lost 8, with 13 bases in between. The germline CDR1 and CDR2 sequences are MNHNY and SVGAGI (reference sequence). The CDR3 consists of 14 residues. CDR3 nucleotide sequence: TGTGCCAGCAGTGCGGGGGACCGAGATTCACCCCTCCACTTT. Its translation is CASSAGDRDSPLHF.

This clone has just one count. The chain uses TRBV7-2 and TRBJ2-7, with TRBD1 matching 9 bases. The CDR3 has 15 amino acids. J lost 3 bases, V lost 7 bases, and 10 bases had no gene match. CDR1 is SGHTA and CDR2 is FQGNSA in the germline V gene. CDR3 protein: CASNPAGQGYYEQYF. CDR3 bases: TGTGCCAGCAACCCCGCAGGACAGGGGTACTACGAGCAGTACTTC.

The rearrangement links TRBV19 to TRBJ2-1; no reliable D call. V lost 0 bases to trimming and J lost 5 bases, with 11 bases between them. Germline CDR1 is LNHDA and CDR2 is SQIVND (reference sequence). This CDR3 has 15 amino acids. CDR3 residues: CASSIDGLPNNEQFF. DNA for the CDR3: TGTGCCAGTAGTATAGATGGTCTCCCTAACAATGAGCAGTTCTTC.

The V and J genes are TRBV27 and TRBJ2-7; TRBD2 matches at 7 bases. V lost 3 bases to trimming and J lost 4 bases; unmatched junction nucleotides: 9. This CDR3 contains 15 residues. The germline V gene has CDR1 MNHEY and CDR2 SMNVEV (reference sequence). CDR3 sequence reads: CASSLGGSSIYEQYF. The CDR3 DNA follows: TGTGCCAGCAGTTTGGGCGGGAGTTCAATATACGAGCAGTACTTC.

The chain recombines TRBV5-4 with TRBJ2-1, with TRBD2 matching 9 bases. This CDR3 region has 15 residues. Trimming cost V 0 bases and J 10 bases; bases outside gene matches: 8. In germline, CDR1 is SGHNT, CDR2 YYREEE (reference sequence). Here the CDR3 DNA reads TGTGCCAGCAGCTTGGGGGGACTAGCCTCGCGGGAGCAGTTCTTC. Translating it yields CASSLGGLASREQFF.

The chain uses TRBV19 and TRBJ1-2; TRBD1 agrees at 9 bases. The CDR3 length is 13 residues. The germline gives CDR1 LNHDA, CDR2 SQIVND (reference sequence). The V gene end was trimmed by 6 bases and the J gene end by 8 bases; junction bases not matched to a gene: 7. The CDR3 DNA reads as TGTGCCAGTAGCGCCGGGACAGGGTTCGGCTACACCTTC. This translates into CASSAGTGFGYTF.

The chain employs TRBV15 and TRBJ1-1; the D gene is possibly TRBD1 (5 bases). Trimming cost V 1 base and J 1 base, with 10 bases left between them. CDR1 is LNHNV, CDR2 YYDKDF, per germline (reference sequence). The CDR3 extends over 15 amino acids. CDR3 nucleotides: TGTGCCACCAGCAGAGGCCAGGGCGGGAACACTGAAGCTTTCTTT. This sequence encodes CATSRGQGGNTEAFF. Full variable domain (remainder filled in from reference TRBV15 and TRBJ1-1): DAMVIQNPRYQVTQFGKPVTLSCSQTLNHNVMYWYQQKSSQAPKLLFHYYDKDFNNEADTPDNFQSRRPNTSFCFLDIRSPGLGDTAMYLCATSRGQGGNTEAFFGQGTRLTVV.

This chain links TRBV6-6 with TRBJ1-5; D is unresolved. V was clipped by 2 bases and J by 4 bases, with 9 bases between them. The CDR3 is 14 residues long. Germline loops: CDR1 MNHNY, CDR2 SVGAGI (reference sequence). CDR3 sequence: CASSYTRWNQPQHF. In nucleotides, the CDR3 is TGTGCCAGCAGTTACACCCGGTGGAATCAGCCCCAGCATTTT.

The V call is TRBV4-1, the J call TRBJ2-1, with a weak D call TRBD2 (7 bases). Germline CDR1 and CDR2: MGHRA and YSYEKL. The CDR3 sequence is 16 residues long. Between the trimmed V and J ends, which lost 2 bases and 3 bases, there was a span of 14 bases. The CDR3 sequence is CASSQSAGAYYNEQFF. The CDR3 nucleotides are TGCGCCAGCAGCCAATCCGCGGGGGCTTACTACAATGAGCAGTTCTTC.

This clone turned up a few times. The chain has TRBV5-3 and TRBJ1-2; the D gene is possibly TRBD1 (5 bases). TRBV5-3 is flagged as an ORF with uncertain function. V gave up 4 bases and J gave up 4 bases, with 11 bases separating them. The CDR3 is made up of 13 amino acids. As DNA, the CDR3 is TGTGCCAGAAGCCGCGACAGAGTCTATGGCTACACCTTC. Residues: CARSRDRVYGYTF.

This chain uses TRBV15 with TRBJ2-7, with 9 bases lining up with TRBD1. Trimming took 2 bases from V and 5 from J; bases not matched to a gene: 7. The germline CDR1 and CDR2 sequences are LNHNV and YYDKDF (reference sequence). The CDR3 has 15 amino acids. The CDR3 nucleotides read TGTGCCACCAGCAGAAATTACAGGGGGCTGGACGAGCAGTACTTC. Amino acids: CATSRNYRGLDEQYF.

The chain couples TRBV29-1 to TRBJ1-2, with D perhaps TRBD1 (6 bases). Trimming removed 1 base from V and 3 bases from J, with 12 bases in between. Germline CDR1 and CDR2: SQVTM and ANQGSEA. The CDR3 runs to 14 residues. The CDR3 protein is CSVEGGGTDYGYTF. DNA of the CDR3: TGCAGCGTTGAAGGCGGGGGCACCGACTATGGCTACACCTTC. Full variable domain (outside the CDR3, taken from reference TRBV29-1 and TRBJ1-2): SAVISQKPSRDICQRGTSLTIQCQVDSQVTMMFWYRQQPGQSLTLIATANQGSEATYESGFVIDKFPISRPNLTFSTLTVSNMSPEDSSIYLCSVEGGGTDYGYTFGSGTRLTVV.

The chain links TRBV30 to TRBJ2-1; D remains unclear. Germline-derived CDR1 and CDR2 are GTSNPN and SVGIG (reference sequence). The CDR3 spans 13 residues. V gave up 4 bases and J gave up 13 bases, with 20 bases separating them. CDR3 sequence (DNA): TGTGCCTGGACCCACGGTTCCGGTCTATTCCAGTTCTTC. Amino acid sequence: CAWTHGSGLFQFF.

This CDR3 is CASSPPGTDTQYF. The DNA for the CDR3 is TGTGCCAGCTCACCCCCGGGAACAGATACGCAGTATTTT. The genes are TRBV18 and TRBJ2-3; perhaps TRBD2 as D (5 bases). CDR3 size: 13 residues. The germline V and J ends were trimmed by 3 bases and 3 bases, with 7 bases remaining between them. Per the germline V gene, CDR1 is KGHSH and CDR2 is LQKENI.

The rearrangement uses TRBV5-6 and TRBJ2-3; 9 bases match TRBD1. The V gene end was trimmed by 0 bases and the J gene end by 4 bases; junction bases not matched to a gene: 3. The CDR3 runs 15 residues. Per germline, CDR1 SGHDT and CDR2 YYEEEE. The CDR3 nucleotides read TGTGCCAGCAGCTTGGGGGGACAGGGCTCAGATACGCAGTATTTT. It yields the protein CASSLGGQGSDTQYF. Using reference TRBV5-6 and TRBJ2-3 for the parts outside the CDR3, the full variable domain is DAGVTQSPTHLIKTRGQQVTLRCSPKSGHDTVSWYQQALGQGPQFIFQYYEEEERQRGNFPDRFSGHQFPNYSSELNVNALLLGDSALYLCASSLGGQGSDTQYFGPGTRLTVL.

The chain combines TRBV5-1 with TRBJ2-1; 9 bases line up with TRBD2. Germline V CDR1 and CDR2: SGHRS, YFSETQ. The ends lost 2 bases at V and 7 bases at J; junction bases unmatched: 7. The CDR3 length is 15 residues. The CDR3 reads CASSFSGGGTNEQFF. As DNA, the CDR3 is TGCGCCAGCAGCTTTAGCGGGGGAGGGACTAATGAGCAGTTCTTC.

This chain uses TRBV21-1 with TRBJ2-7; TRBD1 reflects the table's D call only, with no check against the DNA. TRBV21-1 is annotated as a pseudogene. This CDR3 has 15 residues. The CDR3 loop reads CASSKGPGSSYEQYF. CDR3 sequence (DNA): TGTGCCAGCAGCAAAGGGCCAGGCAGCTCCTACGAGCAGTACTTC.